This is a list of T cell receptor beta chains from one sample in a study of breast tumors, draining lymph nodes, adjacent tissues. TCRdb redid the calling of the multiplex PCR reads with MiXCR, one entry per CDR3 protein. Of around 230,000 distinct CDR3 sequences listed, under 40% are singletons. Sample: axillary lymph node tissue. The receptors were sampled from a female donor with breast cancer. Some clones in this sample may be carry-over from other donors' samples. Both conserved end residues are part of each CDR3. Fields, in order: CDR3 length, D gene, V gene, CDR3 protein. D genes are given only for firm matches.

14	-	TRBV29-1	CSVASRMSTDTQYF
14	TRBD2	TRBV5-1	CASSGRGPTGELFF
14	-	TRBV2	CASSEGVSGNTIYF
11	-	TRBV6-1	CASSEGEEQYF
14	-	TRBV5-4	CASSTQGGHNEQFF
14	TRBD2	TRBV20-1	CSAGTSGTTDTQYF
20	-	TRBV2	CDSSSYICSAMSMMVDGYTF
14	-	TRBV10-3	CATRESREHTEAFF
16	TRBD2	TRBV20-1	CSASMGGSGAKNIQYF
14	TRBD1	TRBV6-5	CASSRDRTNYGYTF
15	TRBD2	TRBV6-1	CASSEGLAGFDTQYF
12	-	TRBV20-1	CSAGAAQETPYF
16	-	TRBV5-1	CASSLAVGASTDTQYF
14	-	TRBV5-1	CASRGDVSLEKLFF
17	TRBD2	TRBV5-1	CASSLDPAGGGTDTQYF
18	-	TRBV7-2	CASSLVIPRAFPVYEQYF
15	-	TRBV10-3	CAHRGSRNSNQPQHF
15	TRBD2	TRBV3-1	CASSKAGTTEGAQYF
11	-	TRBV10-3	CATSPANEQFF
12	-	TRBV5-6	CASSLVQNGYTF
13	-	TRBV10-1	CARERQTSYEQYF
14	TRBD2	TRBV6-6	CASSHSGRGYEQYF
16	-	TRBV19	CASSIGHLARNTEAFF
14	-	TRBV10-2	CASSEPGFGNTIYF